These T cell receptor beta chains were read from a single sample in a study of T cell responses to AZD1222 COVID-19 vaccine. Generated by immunoSEQ multiplex PCR, the TCRdb table keeps only in-frame clones and is missing some. The sample yields over 100,000 clones, about 80% seen once. The sequences come from peripheral blood, collected on day 0 of AZD1222 vaccination. The receptor source for this set is an adult in good health. Each CDR3 is given with its conserved first and last residue. The D gene is left open where the match is weak. Rows may omit the clone size; those that give it use once, few, many or a size class.

V gene	D gene	J gene	clone size	CDR3 DNA	CDR3 protein
TRBV18	-	TRBJ1-4	-	TGTGCCAGCTCAGCCGACATCAATGAAAAACTGTTTTTT	CASSADINEKLFF
TRBV9	-	TRBJ2-7	-	TGTGCCAGCAGCGGGGACTACGAGCAGTACTTC	CASSGDYEQYF
TRBV30	-	TRBJ1-3	few	TGTGCCTGGACCCCCCCAGGGAGCGCTGGAAACACCATATATTTT	CAWTPPGSAGNTIYF
TRBV5-1	-	TRBJ2-7	-	TGCGCCAGCAGCTTACCGGGCCCCGAGCAGTACTTC	CASSLPGPEQYF
TRBV6-5	-	TRBJ2-7	-	TGTGCCAGCAGTTACTCGTTTTTTTCGGGATCATACGAGCAGTACTTC	CASSYSFFSGSYEQYF
TRBV6-5	-	TRBJ1-2	-	TGTGCCAGCAGCCTAGAAGGCTACACCTTC	CASSLEGYTF
TRBV18	-	TRBJ1-2	-	TGTGCCAGCTCACCCAGCCAGGAGGCTAACTATGGCTACACCTTC	CASSPSQEANYGYTF
TRBV2	TRBD1	TRBJ2-5	few	TGTGCCAGCAGTTTCGGACAGGGGGCGTGGGAGACCCAGTACTTC	CASSFGQGAWETQYF
TRBV2	-	TRBJ2-7	-	TGTGCCAGCCGACCAGGGCTAAGCTCCTACGAGCAGTACTTC	CASRPGLSSYEQYF
TRBV10-3	-	TRBJ2-7	-	TGTGCCATCAGCGGCAGAGGGGAGCAGTACTTC	CAISGRGEQYF
TRBV7-3	TRBD2	TRBJ2-1	-	TGTGCCAGCAGCTTAGTAGGGACTAGTATGGTCTTC	CASSLVGTSMVF
TRBV4-2	-	TRBJ2-7	-	TGTGCCAGCAGCCAGTTCGCCGCGACAGGGACTAGGAGCGAGCAGTACTTC	CASSQFAATGTRSEQYF
TRBV3-1/TRBV3-2	-	TRBJ1-4	-	TGTGCCAGCAGCCTCTGGTCGGATAATGAAAAACTGTTTTTT	CASSLWSDNEKLFF
TRBV28	-	TRBJ1-3	-	TGTGCCAGCAGTTTCCTGGGGCTGGGGCGTGGAAACACCATATATTTT	CASSFLGLGRGNTIYF
TRBV6-5	-	TRBJ2-7	once	TGTGCCAGCAGGCAACTGGCAGGGTACGAGCAGTACTTC	CASRQLAGYEQYF
TRBV5-1	-	TRBJ2-2	-	TGCGCCAGCAGCACAGGCAGGGGAAGCGCCGGGGAGCTGTTTTTT	CASSTGRGSAGELFF
TRBV4-2	TRBD1	TRBJ1-4	few	TGTGCCAGCAGCCACGGACAGGGGTTAACTAATGAAAAACTGTTTTTT	CASSHGQGLTNEKLFF
TRBV30	-	TRBJ2-7	-	TGTGCCTGGAGACTAGGAGGATCCGAGCAGTACTTC	CAWRLGGSEQYF
TRBV18	-	TRBJ1-2	-	TGTGCCAGCTCACCTTCCGGAACAGGAGAATCCTACACCTTC	CASSPSGTGESYTF
TRBV28	-	TRBJ2-7	many	TGTGCCATAGCCCGGGGGACACTGTACGAGCAGTACTTC	CAIARGTLYEQYF
TRBV7-6	TRBD1	TRBJ2-2	-	TGTGCCAGCAGCTTAGATCAGGGGGTAAACACCGGGGAGCTGTTTTTT	CASSLDQGVNTGELFF
TRBV4-2	-	TRBJ1-2	-	TGTGCCAGCAGCCAAGATATAGGTACCTATGGCTACACCTTC	CASSQDIGTYGYTF
TRBV11-3	TRBD2	TRBJ2-1	-	TGTGCCAGCAGCTCGGGACTAGCGGGGGGAGAGCAGTTCTTC	CASSSGLAGGEQFF